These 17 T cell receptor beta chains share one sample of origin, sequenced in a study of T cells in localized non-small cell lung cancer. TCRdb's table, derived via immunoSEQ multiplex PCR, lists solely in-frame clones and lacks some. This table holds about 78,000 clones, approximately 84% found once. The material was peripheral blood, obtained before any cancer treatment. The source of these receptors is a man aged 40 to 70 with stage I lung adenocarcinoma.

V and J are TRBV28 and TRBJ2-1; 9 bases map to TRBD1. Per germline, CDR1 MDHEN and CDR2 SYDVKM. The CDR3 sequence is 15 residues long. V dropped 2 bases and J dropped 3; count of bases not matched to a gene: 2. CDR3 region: CASSLDRGFYNEQFF. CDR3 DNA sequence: TGTGCCAGCAGTTTAGACAGGGGGTTCTACAATGAGCAGTTCTTC.

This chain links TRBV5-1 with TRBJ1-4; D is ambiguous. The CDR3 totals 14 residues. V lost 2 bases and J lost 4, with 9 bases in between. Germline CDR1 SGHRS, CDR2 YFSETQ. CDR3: CASSFGQLNEKLFF. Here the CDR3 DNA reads TGCGCCAGCAGCTTCGGCCAGCTTAATGAAAAACTGTTTTTT.

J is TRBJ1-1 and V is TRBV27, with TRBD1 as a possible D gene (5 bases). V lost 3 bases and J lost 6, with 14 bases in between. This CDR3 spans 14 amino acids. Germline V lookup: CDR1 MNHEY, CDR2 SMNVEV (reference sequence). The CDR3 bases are TGTGCCAGCAGTTTCCGGTGGGCCAGGGCTGAAGCTTTCTTT. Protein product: CASSFRWARAEAFF.

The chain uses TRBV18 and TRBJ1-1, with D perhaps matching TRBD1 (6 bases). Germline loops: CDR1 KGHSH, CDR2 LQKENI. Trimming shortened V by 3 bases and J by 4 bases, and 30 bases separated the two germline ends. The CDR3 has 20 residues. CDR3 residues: CASSPSVGPRGASRRTEAFF. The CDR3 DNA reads TGTGCCAGCTCACCCTCGGTTGGCCCCCGGGGGGCGAGTCGTCGCACTGAAGCTTTCTTT.

CDR3 protein: CASSLPSGYNEQFF. The DNA for the CDR3 is TGTGCCAGCAGTTTACCTAGCGGCTACAATGAGCAGTTCTTC. The chain is built from TRBV28 and TRBJ2-1, with 7 nucleotides matching TRBD2. Germline loops: CDR1 MDHEN, CDR2 SYDVKM. The CDR3 length is 14 residues. J was trimmed by 3 bases and V by 2 bases; bases with no gene match: 1.

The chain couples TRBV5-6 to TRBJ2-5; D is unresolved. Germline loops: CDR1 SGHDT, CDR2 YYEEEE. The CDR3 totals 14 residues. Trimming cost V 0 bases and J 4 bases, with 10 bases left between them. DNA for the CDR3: TGTGCCAGCAGCTTGGTACAGCCGGGAGAGACCCAGTACTTC. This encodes CASSLVQPGETQYF.

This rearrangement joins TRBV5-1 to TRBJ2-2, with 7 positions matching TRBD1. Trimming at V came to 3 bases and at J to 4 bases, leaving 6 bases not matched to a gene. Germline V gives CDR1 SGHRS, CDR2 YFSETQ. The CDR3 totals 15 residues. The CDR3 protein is CASSSNTGATGELFF. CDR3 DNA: TGCGCCAGCAGCTCTAATACAGGGGCCACCGGGGAGCTGTTTTTT.

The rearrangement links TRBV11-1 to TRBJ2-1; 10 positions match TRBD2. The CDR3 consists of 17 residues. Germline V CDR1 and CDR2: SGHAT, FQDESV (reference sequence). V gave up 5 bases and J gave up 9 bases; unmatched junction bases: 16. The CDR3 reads CASSGRAGGLSSGEQFF. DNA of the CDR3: TGTGCCAGCAGCGGTCGAGCGGGAGGGTTATCCAGCGGTGAGCAGTTCTTC.

The DNA for the CDR3 is TGTGCCAGCAGCCCCGTGGGGCTAGCGGGATTGGATACGCAGTATTTT. Its protein is CASSPVGLAGLDTQYF. The rearrangement uses TRBV4-2 and TRBJ2-3; 9 bases fit TRBD2. V lost 4 bases and J lost 6; bases outside the gene matches: 11. The CDR3 totals 16 residues. Germline lookup yields CDR1 LGHNA and CDR2 YNFKEQ.

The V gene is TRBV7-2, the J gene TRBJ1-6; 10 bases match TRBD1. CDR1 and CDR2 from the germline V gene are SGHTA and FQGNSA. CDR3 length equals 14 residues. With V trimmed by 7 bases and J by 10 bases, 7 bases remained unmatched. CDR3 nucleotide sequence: TGTGCCAGCAACCACGGACAGGGGGAATCACCCCTCCACTTT. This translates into CASNHGQGESPLHF.

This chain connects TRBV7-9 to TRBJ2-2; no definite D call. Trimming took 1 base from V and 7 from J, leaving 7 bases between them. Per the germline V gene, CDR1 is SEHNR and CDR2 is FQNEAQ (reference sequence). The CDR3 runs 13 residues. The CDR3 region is CASSLGLRGELFF. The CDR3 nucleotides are TGTGCCAGCAGCTTAGGGCTCCGCGGGGAGCTGTTTTTT.

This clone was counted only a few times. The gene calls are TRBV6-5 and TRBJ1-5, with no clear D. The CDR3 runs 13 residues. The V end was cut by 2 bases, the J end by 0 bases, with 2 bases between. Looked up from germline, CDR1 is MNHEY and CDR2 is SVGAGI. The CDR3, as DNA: TGTGCCAGCAGTTACAGTAGCAATCAGCCCCAGCATTTT. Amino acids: CASSYSSNQPQHF.

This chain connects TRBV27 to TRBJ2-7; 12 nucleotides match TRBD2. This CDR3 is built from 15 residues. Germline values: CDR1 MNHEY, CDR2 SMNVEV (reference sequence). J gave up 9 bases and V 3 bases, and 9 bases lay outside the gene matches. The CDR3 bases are TGTGCCAGCAGTTTTCGGACTAGCGGGATATTAGGGCAGTACTTC. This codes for CASSFRTSGILGQYF.

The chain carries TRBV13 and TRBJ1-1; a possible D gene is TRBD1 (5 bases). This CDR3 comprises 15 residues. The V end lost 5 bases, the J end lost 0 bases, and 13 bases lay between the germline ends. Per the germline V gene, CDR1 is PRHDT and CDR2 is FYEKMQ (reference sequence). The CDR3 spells CASSIRGLMNTEAFF. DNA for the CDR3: TGTGCCAGCAGCATAAGGGGACTAATGAACACTGAAGCTTTCTTT.

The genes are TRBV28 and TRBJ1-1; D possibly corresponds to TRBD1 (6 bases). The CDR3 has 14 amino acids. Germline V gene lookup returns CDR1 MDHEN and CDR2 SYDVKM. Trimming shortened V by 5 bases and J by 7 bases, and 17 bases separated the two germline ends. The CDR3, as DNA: TGTGCCAGCAGTCCCCGGGGGGGGCTCGATGAAGCTTTCTTT. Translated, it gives CASSPRGGLDEAFF.

CDR3 sequence: CASSYGATGSLNEQFF. In DNA form, the CDR3 reads TGTGCCAGCAGTTACGGGGCGACAGGGAGCCTCAATGAGCAGTTCTTC. This chain uses TRBV6-5 with TRBJ2-1, with 7 bases identical to TRBD1. The CDR3 covers 16 residues. V shed 2 bases, J shed 6 bases, and the junction held 10 bases outside the gene matches. Germline V gene lookup returns CDR1 MNHEY and CDR2 SVGAGI.

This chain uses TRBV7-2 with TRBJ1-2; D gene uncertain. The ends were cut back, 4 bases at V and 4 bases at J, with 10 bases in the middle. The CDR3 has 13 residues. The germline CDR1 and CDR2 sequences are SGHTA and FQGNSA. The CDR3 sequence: CASSSAGIYGYTF. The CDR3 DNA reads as TGTGCCAGCAGCTCAGCGGGAATCTATGGCTACACCTTC.